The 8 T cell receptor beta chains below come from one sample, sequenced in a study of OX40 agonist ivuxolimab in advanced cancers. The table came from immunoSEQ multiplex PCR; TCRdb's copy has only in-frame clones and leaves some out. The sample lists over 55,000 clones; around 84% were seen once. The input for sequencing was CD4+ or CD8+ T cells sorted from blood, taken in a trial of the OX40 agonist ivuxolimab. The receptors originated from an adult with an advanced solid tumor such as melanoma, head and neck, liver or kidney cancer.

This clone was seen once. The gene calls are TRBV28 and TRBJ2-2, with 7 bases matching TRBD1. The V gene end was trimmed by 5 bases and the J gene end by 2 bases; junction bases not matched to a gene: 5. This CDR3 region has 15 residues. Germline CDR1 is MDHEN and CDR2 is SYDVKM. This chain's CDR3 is CASSIDRVNTGELFF. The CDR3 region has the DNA TGTGCCAGCAGTATCGACAGGGTTAACACCGGGGAGCTGTTTTTT.

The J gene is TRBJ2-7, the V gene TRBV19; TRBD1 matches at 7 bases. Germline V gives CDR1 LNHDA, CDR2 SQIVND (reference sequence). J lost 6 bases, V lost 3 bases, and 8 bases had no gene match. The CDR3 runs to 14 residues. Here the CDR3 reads CASSITGAPTEQYF. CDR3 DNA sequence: TGTGCCAGTAGTATTACAGGGGCCCCCACCGAGCAGTACTTC.

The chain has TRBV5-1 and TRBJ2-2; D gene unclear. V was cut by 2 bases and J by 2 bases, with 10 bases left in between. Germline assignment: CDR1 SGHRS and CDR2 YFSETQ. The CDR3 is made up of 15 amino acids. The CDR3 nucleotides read TGCGCCAGCAGCTTTAAGGAGCAAAACACCGGGGAGCTGTTTTTT. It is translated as CASSFKEQNTGELFF.

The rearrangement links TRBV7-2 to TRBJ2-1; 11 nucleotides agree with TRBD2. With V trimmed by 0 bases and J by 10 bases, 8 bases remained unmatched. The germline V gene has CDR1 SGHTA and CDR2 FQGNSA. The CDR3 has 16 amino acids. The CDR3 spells CASSLAWASGGTEQFF. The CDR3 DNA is TGTGCCAGCAGCTTAGCGTGGGCTAGCGGGGGGACGGAGCAGTTCTTC.

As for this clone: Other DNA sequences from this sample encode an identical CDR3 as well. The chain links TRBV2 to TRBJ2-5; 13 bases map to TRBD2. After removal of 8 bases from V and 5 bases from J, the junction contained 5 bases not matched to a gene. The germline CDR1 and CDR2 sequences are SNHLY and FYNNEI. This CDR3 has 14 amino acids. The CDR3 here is CASAGLAGRETQYF. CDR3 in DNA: TGTGCCAGCGCGGGACTAGCGGGAAGGGAGACCCAGTACTTC.

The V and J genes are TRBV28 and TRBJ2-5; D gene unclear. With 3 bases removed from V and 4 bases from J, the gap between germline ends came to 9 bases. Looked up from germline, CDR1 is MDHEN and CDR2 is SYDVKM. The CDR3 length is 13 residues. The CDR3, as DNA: TGTGCCAGCAGTTTGCCCACACTAGAGACCCAGTACTTC. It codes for CASSLPTLETQYF. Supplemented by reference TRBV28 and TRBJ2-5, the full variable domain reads DVKVTQSSRYLVKRTGEKVFLECVQDMDHENMFWYRQDPGLGLRLIYFSYDVKMKEKGDIPEGYSVSREKKERFSLILESASTNQTSMYLCASSLPTLETQYFGPGTRLLVL.

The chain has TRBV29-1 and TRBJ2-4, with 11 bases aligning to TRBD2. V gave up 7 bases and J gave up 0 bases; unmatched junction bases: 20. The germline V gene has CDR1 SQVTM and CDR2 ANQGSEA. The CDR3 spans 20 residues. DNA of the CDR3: TGCAGCGGCCTCGGGAGGCACCCAGCTAGCGGGGGGCGAGCCAAAAACATTCAGTACTTC. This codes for CSGLGRHPASGGRAKNIQYF.

CDR3 sequence: CASSYSTGNYEKLFF. For the CDR3, the DNA is TGTGCCAGCAGTTACTCGACAGGGAATTACGAAAAACTGTTTTTT. The genes are TRBV6-5 and TRBJ1-4; TRBD1 matches 7 bases. The CDR3 extends over 15 amino acids. Germline CDR1 MNHEY, CDR2 SVGAGI. V was pared by 0 bases and J by 8 bases, with 6 bases of the junction left unmatched.